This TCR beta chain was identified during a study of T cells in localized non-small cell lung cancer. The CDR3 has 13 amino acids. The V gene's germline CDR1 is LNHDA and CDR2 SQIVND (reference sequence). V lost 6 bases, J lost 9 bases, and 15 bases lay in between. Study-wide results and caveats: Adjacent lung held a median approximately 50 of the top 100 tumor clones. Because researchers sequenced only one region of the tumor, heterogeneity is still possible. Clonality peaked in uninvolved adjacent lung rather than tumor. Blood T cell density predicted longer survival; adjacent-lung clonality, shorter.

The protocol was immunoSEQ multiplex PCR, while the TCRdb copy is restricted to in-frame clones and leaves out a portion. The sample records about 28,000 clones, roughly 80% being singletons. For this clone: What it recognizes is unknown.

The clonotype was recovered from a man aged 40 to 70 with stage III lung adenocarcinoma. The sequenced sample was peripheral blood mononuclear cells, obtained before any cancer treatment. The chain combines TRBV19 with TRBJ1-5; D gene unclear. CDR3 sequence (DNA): TGTGCCAGTAGAGGCATCTCCCTTCGGCCCCAGCATTTT. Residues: CASRGISLRPQHF. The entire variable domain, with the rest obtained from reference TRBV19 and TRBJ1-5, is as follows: DGGITQSPKYLFRKEGQNVTLSCEQNLNHDAMYWYRQDPGQGLRLIYYSQIVNDFQKGDIAEGYSVSREKKESFPLTVTSAQKNPTAFYLCASRGISLRPQHFGDGTRLSIL.